What follows are 5 T cell receptor beta chains derived from one specimen sequenced in a study of cytomegalovirus exposure and HLA in healthy donors. Amplification used 60 Vbeta primers and 13 Jbeta primers. TCRdb keeps only in-frame clones here, not all; method: immunoSEQ multiplex PCR. The table has 150,000 to 200,000 clones, roughly 60% seen once. The sequenced sample was PBMCs. All receptors derive from a man between 40 and 49 years old in good health and CMV-seronegative.

CDR3 in DNA: TGTGCCAGCAGCCACAAAGTGGGGACTAGCGGAAGCTCCTACGAGCAGTACTTC. Its protein product is CASSHKVGTSGSSYEQYF. This chain joins TRBV4-2 and TRBJ2-7, with TRBD2 matching over 11 bases. This CDR3 is built from 18 residues. V was pared by 3 bases and J by 0 bases, with 10 bases of the junction left unmatched. Germline lookup yields CDR1 LGHNA and CDR2 YNFKEQ.

On this clone itself: Distinct nucleotide sequences in the sample also encode this CDR3. The J gene is TRBJ2-7, the V gene TRBV5-8, with 12 bases matching TRBD2. The CDR3 runs to 14 residues. Per the germline V gene, CDR1 is SGHTS and CDR2 is YDEGEE. Trimming took 5 bases from V and 2 from J; bases not matched to a gene: 2. CDR3 in DNA: TGTGCCAGCAGTCTAGCGGGGGGGACCTACGAGCAGTACTTC. Translation: CASSLAGGTYEQYF.

In DNA, the CDR3 is TGTGCCAGCAGTGAAACAGGCTCTGGGGCCAACGTCCTGACTTTC. Protein: CASSETGSGANVLTF. The rearrangement joins TRBV25-1 to TRBJ2-6; D possibly corresponds to TRBD1 (5 bases). The CDR3 sequence is 15 residues long. The germline CDR1 and CDR2 sequences are MGHDK and SYGVNS. Trimming stripped 2 bases from V and 0 bases from J, with 5 bases between.

This clone was counted a few times. The CDR3 is CSVLAGKSYEQYF. The CDR3 region has the DNA TGCAGCGTTCTAGCGGGGAAGTCCTACGAGCAGTACTTC. The chain carries TRBV29-1 and TRBJ2-7, with 9 bases lining up with TRBD2. Germline assignment: CDR1 SQVTM and CDR2 ANQGSEA. The length of the CDR3 is 13 residues. V dropped 5 bases and J dropped 1; count of bases not matched to a gene: 3.

This chain links TRBV7-2 with TRBJ2-3; 10 bases align to TRBD1. The V and J ends lost 1 base and 4 bases, in that order; junction bases with no gene match: 8. The germline gives CDR1 SGHTA, CDR2 FQGNSA. This CDR3 comprises 17 residues. The CDR3 protein is CASSLVPPGQGSDTQYF. The DNA for the CDR3 is TGTGCCAGCAGCTTAGTTCCCCCGGGACAGGGGTCAGATACGCAGTATTTT.